This T cell receptor beta chain was sequenced in a study of tumor-infiltrating lymphocytes in primary liver carcinoma (dated 2017 in TCRdb). Regarding the study in general: Of the five patients, three men and two women aged 30 to 69 years, four had hepatocellular carcinoma and one had combined HCC and intrahepatic cholangiocarcinoma. The tumors of the five patients were staged as T1-T3 N0M0, with maximum diameters ranging from roughly 4.2 to 10 cm. Each sample produced about 3.65 to 7.13 million productive TCRbeta reads, and read depth showed no significant difference between tissue types. Across five regions of each liver tumor, along with adjacent normal tissue and blood, the study brought together TCRbeta repertoire sequencing, expression microarrays and whole-exome sequencing. A total of roughly 35 specimens from 5 patients, comprising approximately 25 tumor regions, 5 adjacent noncancerous liver tissues and 5 peripheral blood samples, were covered by TCRbeta repertoire sequencing. Reproducibility between technical replicate repertoires was high, with correlation coefficients above 0.98 and mean shared-clone rates roughly 0.87.

Without any cell sorting, total RNA and DNA were co-extracted from approximately 22-30 mg of bulk tissue using the AllPrep DNA/RNA mini kit. Between late 2015 and March 2016, about 5 patients in China with histopathologically diagnosed primary liver carcinoma had surgical resection. Chronic HBV infection was present in the patients, and the patients were treatment-naive at sampling. Pieces of fresh tumor and adjacent tissue were cut in half, with one half kept in RNAlater at -80 degrees C and the other half sent for histology. On this clonotype: No antigen is known for it. One end of the junction does not line up with germline, which may come from a read error.

The CDR3 measures 13 amino acids from cysteine to phenylalanine. Only CDR3 DNA is held: 39 bases, read in frame from base 1. The germline V gene provides CDR1 MNHEY and CDR2 SVGAGI. Starting from approximately 460 ng total RNA, TCRbeta-specific cDNA was produced by reverse transcription with a constant-region primer and ProtoScript II reverse transcriptase. TCRbeta libraries were built with three nested multiplex PCR rounds, a slightly modified ARM-PCR procedure. The first two PCR rounds used multiplex TRBV1-TRBV30 forward primers with a Cbeta reverse primer, each for about 10 cycles. Sample barcodes and Illumina adapters were added in a final 25-cycle PCR with Deep VentR polymerase. Before sequencing, amplicons between 200 and 500 bp were purified from gel using a QIAquick gel extraction kit. An Illumina HiSeq 2500 was used to sequence the TCRbeta amplicons with 250-bp paired-end reads. In the paper's pipeline: Quality trimming of reads was performed with Trimmomatic v0.33, and paired reads were merged with FLASH v1.2.11 so that full CDR3 sequences could be recovered. V, D and J germline segments were assigned to the rearranged TCRbeta sequences using MiGEC v1.2.1b. Clonotype statistics, along with Shannon-Wiener diversity indices, were calculated using VDJtools v1.0.0. To reduce sampling bias, subsequent analyses other than the diversity analysis used only the 250 most abundant clonotypes in each sample. The raw public data were reprocessed by TCRdb itself: fastp quality trimming at Q25, MiXCR clonotype calling, in-frame beta chains only. Each entry merges the rows of one CDR3 protein and shows their most common DNA and genes. The V and J calls follow TCRdb's processing rather than the paper's. Across this sample there are about 120,000 distinct CDR3 sequences, with around 70% seen only once. The biggest ten clones account for roughly 8.1% of the sample.

On the study overall, not on this receptor specifically: Bulk unsorted samples precluded comparing CD4+ and CD8+ T cell repertoires. Pairs of tumor regions showed greater repertoire overlap (mean about 35%) than tumor-adjacent pairs (roughly 17%) or tumor-blood pairs (roughly 14%), which is consistent with antigen-driven expansion. With just four to six patients in the study, the authors point out that the findings should be validated in a larger study. Compared with blood, tumors had a significantly larger share of the repertoire taken up by the top 250 clones (p = 0.039). Because sequencing covered only the TCR beta chain and unpaired alpha chains were not captured, true repertoire diversity is likely underestimated.

Material for sequencing was tumor-adjacent normal liver tissue. This receptor chain uses TRBV6-5 and TRBJ2-3; confidence is insufficient to name the D gene. The sequence derives from a woman in her sixties or seventies with primary liver carcinoma and hepatitis B virus infection. The DNA is TGTGCCAGCAGCTACAGTCTGCAGAATACGCGGTATTTT. Translation gives CASSYSLQNTRYF.